This T cell receptor beta chain is drawn from a study of blood T cells in healthy people across ages. Study-level findings and limits: With unsorted PBMCs, a conclusive comparison of naive versus antigen-experienced cells was not possible. In the absence of known donor CMV status, changes in expanded clonotypes were possibly confounded.

Every donor provided approximately 9.2 milliliters of peripheral blood. Through a sample-barcoded 5' primer and a J-beta primer mix, a second PCR was run for roughly 6 to 12 cycles. CDR3-containing paired-end reads numbering at least 2.5 million came from each sample. One entry per CDR3 protein results from TCRdb running MiXCR on the 5' RACE reads. The sample lists hundreds of thousands of distinct CDR3 sequences, approximately 35% occurring once. As for this clonotype: The target antigen is unknown.

Sequenced input: blood. This TCR derives from a man aged 18 to 29 in good health.

The CDR3 region is CASTPGVYNQPQHF. The CDR3 region has the DNA TGTGCCAGCACCCCCGGGGTCTACAATCAGCCCCAGCATTTT. The chain couples TRBV12-3 or TRBV12-4 to TRBJ1-5, with D unresolved. V was pared by 7 bases and J by 3 bases, with 13 bases between. CDR3 length equals 14 residues.